Listed below are T cell receptor beta chains from one sample, sequenced in a study of blood T cell repertoires in COVID-19. TCRdb's table, derived via immunoSEQ multiplex PCR, lists solely in-frame clones and lacks some. Of about 120,000 clones in the sample, around 86% were seen once. The sequencing sample was made of peripheral blood. These receptor sequences come from a man older than 75 with acute or convalescent COVID-19. The CDR3 runs from the conserved cysteine through the conserved F or W. D genes are given only for firm matches. Some rows mark clone size as missing; the rest say once, few, many or name a class of expanded clone.

clone_size j_call v_call d_call cdr3_aa cdr3_nt
NA TRBJ1-1 TRBV7-8 NA CASSLAHGVNTEAFF TGTGCCAGCAGCTTAGCCCACGGGGTCAACACTGAAGCTTTCTTT
NA TRBJ2-7 TRBV7-9 NA CASSSYRADEQYF TGTGCCAGCAGCTCCTACCGCGCGGACGAGCAGTACTTC
NA TRBJ1-4 TRBV19 TRBD1 CASSTRQGASEKLFF TGTGCCAGTAGTACCCGACAGGGGGCGAGTGAAAAACTGTTTTTT
NA TRBJ2-4 TRBV2 NA CASSRAGTAKNIQYF TGTGCCAGCAGCCGTGCGGGAACAGCCAAAAACATTCAGTACTTC
NA TRBJ2-3 TRBV7-9 NA CASSFGPSSTDTQYF TGTGCCAGCAGCTTTGGGCCGTCTAGCACAGATACGCAGTATTTT
NA TRBJ1-1 TRBV6-5 NA CASSNSNPGTEAFF TGTGCCAGCAGTAACTCGAACCCGGGGACTGAAGCTTTCTTT
NA TRBJ1-5 TRBV7-9 TRBD1 CASSPSKTGGFQPQHF TGTGCCAGCAGCCCGTCGAAGACAGGGGGCTTTCAGCCCCAGCATTTT
NA TRBJ1-5 TRBV5-5 TRBD1 CASSGGTGLNQPQHF TGTGCCAGCAGCGGGGGGACAGGTTTAAATCAGCCCCAGCATTTT
NA TRBJ1-2 TRBV7-2 TRBD1 CASSLGRAGGLSGYTF TGTGCCAGCAGCTTAGGGAGAGCAGGGGGTTTATCTGGCTACACCTTC
NA TRBJ1-2 TRBV19 NA CASSIQGYGYTF TGTGCCAGTAGTATACAGGGCTATGGCTACACCTTC
NA TRBJ1-2 TRBV7-3 NA CASSPSGGDYGYTF TGTGCCAGCAGCCCCTCGGGCGGGGACTATGGCTACACCTTC
NA TRBJ1-5 TRBV3-1/TRBV3-2 NA CASSQGGGTNQPQHF TGTGCCAGCAGCCAAGGAGGGGGTACCAATCAGCCCCAGCATTTT
NA TRBJ1-5 TRBV28 NA CASSLGAGWRNQPQHF TGTGCCAGCAGTTTAGGGGCAGGGTGGCGCAATCAGCCCCAGCATTTT
NA TRBJ1-5 TRBV30 NA CAWSVGGFRNQPQHF TGTGCCTGGAGTGTTGGCGGGTTTCGCAATCAGCCCCAGCATTTT
NA TRBJ2-5 TRBV28 NA CASSLMSPKETQYF TGTGCCAGCAGTTTGATGTCTCCTAAAGAGACCCAGTACTTC
NA TRBJ2-1 TRBV19 NA CASSILRAATISYNEQFF TGTGCCAGTAGTATTTTGCGGGCGGCGACCATCTCCTACAATGAGCAGTTCTTC
NA TRBJ1-2 TRBV10-1 NA CASEGGWAENYGYTF TGCGCCAGCGAGGGTGGGTGGGCGGAGAACTATGGCTACACCTTC
once TRBJ2-1 TRBV7-3 TRBD2 CASSSPRGGPRNEQFF TGTGCCAGCAGCTCCCCTCGGGGGGGCCCTCGCAATGAGCAGTTCTTC
NA TRBJ2-1 TRBV12-3/TRBV12-4 NA CASSLAGLGQFF TGTGCCAGCAGTTTGGCAGGGCTAGGGCAGTTCTTC
NA TRBJ1-1 TRBV6-2/TRBV6-3 NA CASSYPTQNTEAFF TGTGCCAGCAGTTACCCGACACAGAACACTGAAGCTTTCTTT
NA TRBJ1-1 TRBV7-2 TRBD1 CASSVKQGAAEAFF TGTGCCAGCAGCGTCAAGCAGGGGGCGGCTGAAGCTTTCTTT
NA TRBJ1-3 TRBV5-4 NA CASSLSISGNTIYF TGTGCCAGCAGCTTGTCCATTTCTGGAAACACCATATATTTT
NA TRBJ2-7 TRBV27 TRBD1 CASSGQSSYEQYF TGTGCCAGCTCGGGACAGAGCTCCTACGAGCAGTACTTC
NA TRBJ2-7 TRBV7-2 NA CASSLSAVSYEQYF TGTGCCAGCAGCTTATCGGCGGTATCCTACGAGCAGTACTTC
NA TRBJ2-2 TRBV18 NA CASSPPQGYTGELFF TGTGCCAGCTCACCACCCCAGGGGTACACCGGGGAGCTGTTTTTT
NA TRBJ1-1 TRBV6-4 NA CASGETRDTEAFF TGTGCCAGCGGGGAAACCAGGGACACTGAAGCTTTCTTT
few TRBJ2-3 TRBV13 TRBD2 CASSLEYTGGTQVTDTQYF TGTGCCAGCAGCCTAGAATATACGGGAGGCACGCAGGTTACAGATACGCAGTATTTT
NA TRBJ2-7 TRBV4-2 TRBD2 CASSQRLAGVHEQYF TGTGCCAGCAGCCAACGGCTAGCGGGAGTCCACGAGCAGTACTTC
NA TRBJ2-1 TRBV6-5 TRBD1 CASSGQGSHEQFF TGTGCCAGCTCGGGACAGGGCTCCCATGAGCAGTTCTTC
NA TRBJ1-2 TRBV7-2 TRBD1 CASSPDRGRGGYTF TGTGCCAGCAGCCCAGACAGGGGGCGCGGAGGCTACACCTTC
few TRBJ2-5 TRBV19 TRBD1 CASSIGRRQGLFQETQYF TGTGCCAGTAGTATAGGGAGGAGACAGGGTCTGTTCCAAGAGACCCAGTACTTC
NA TRBJ1-3 TRBV18 TRBD1 CASSPRKQGFSGNTIYF TGTGCCAGCTCACCACGGAAACAGGGGTTCTCTGGAAACACCATATATTTT
NA TRBJ1-1 TRBV19 TRBD1 CASRETGWNTEAFF TGTGCCAGTAGGGAGACAGGGTGGAACACTGAAGCTTTCTTT
NA TRBJ1-3 TRBV6-4 TRBD1 CASTLGQGLLGNTIYF TGTGCCAGCACCCTGGGACAGGGGTTACTTGGAAACACCATATATTTT
few TRBJ2-7 TRBV5-6 NA CASTPPQTVTGHEQYF TGTGCCAGCACCCCTCCCCAGACAGTTACCGGCCACGAGCAGTACTTC
NA TRBJ1-3 TRBV18 NA CASSSYPIRDTNTIYF TGTGCCAGCTCATCCTACCCTATCCGGGACACCAACACCATATATTTT
NA TRBJ1-2 TRBV19 TRBD1 CASTPQGAYGYTF TGTGCCAGTACCCCACAGGGGGCCTATGGCTACACCTTC
NA TRBJ1-5 TRBV19 NA CASSIVTRNQPQHF TGTGCCAGTAGTATAGTGACCAGGAATCAGCCCCAGCATTTT
once TRBJ2-1 TRBV12-3/TRBV12-4 NA CASSYNRVYEQFF TGTGCCAGCAGTTATAACAGGGTCTATGAGCAGTTCTTC
NA TRBJ1-6 TRBV27 NA CASSPWGQAPSHF TGTGCCAGCAGTCCATGGGGCCAAGCCCCGAGCCACTTT
NA TRBJ2-3 TRBV19 NA CASSMKGSYSSTDTQYF TGTGCCAGTAGTATGAAAGGGAGCTATTCCAGCACAGATACGCAGTATTTT
NA TRBJ2-1 TRBV7-3 NA CASSSGGASEQFF TGTGCCAGCAGCTCGGGGGGCGCTAGTGAGCAGTTCTTC
NA TRBJ2-2 TRBV28 TRBD2 CASSPDRLAGGRDTGELFF TGTGCCAGCAGTCCCGATAGACTAGCGGGAGGGCGGGACACCGGGGAGCTGTTTTTT
once TRBJ1-2 TRBV3-1/TRBV3-2 NA CASSQVGREGNGYTF TGTGCCAGCAGCCAAGTCGGCAGGGAGGGAAATGGCTACACCTTC
NA TRBJ2-7 TRBV13 TRBD1 CASSTRQGANEQYF TGTGCCAGCAGCACTCGACAGGGCGCGAACGAGCAGTACTTC
NA TRBJ1-6 TRBV5-5 NA CASSLERGGSPLHF TGTGCCAGCAGCTTGGAAAGGGGTGGATCACCCCTCCACTTT